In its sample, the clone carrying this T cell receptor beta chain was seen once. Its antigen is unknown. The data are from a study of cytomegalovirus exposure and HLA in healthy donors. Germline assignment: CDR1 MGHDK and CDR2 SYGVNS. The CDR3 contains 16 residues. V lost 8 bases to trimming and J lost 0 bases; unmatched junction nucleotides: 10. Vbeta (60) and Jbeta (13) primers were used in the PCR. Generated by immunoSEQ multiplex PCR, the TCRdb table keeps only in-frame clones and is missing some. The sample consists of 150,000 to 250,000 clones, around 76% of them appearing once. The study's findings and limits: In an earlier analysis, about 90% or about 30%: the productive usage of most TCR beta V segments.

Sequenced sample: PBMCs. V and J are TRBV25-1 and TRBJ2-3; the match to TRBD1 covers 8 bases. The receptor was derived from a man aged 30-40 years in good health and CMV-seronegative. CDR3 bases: TGTGCCAGCCATAACCGGGACAGGAGTAGCACAGATACGCAGTATTTT. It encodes CASHNRDRSSTDTQYF.